One TCR beta chain is described in this entry. Antigen specificity is unknown. This record comes from a study of OX40 agonist ivuxolimab in advanced cancers. Study as a whole: Ivuxolimab is an agonistic anti-OX40 (CD134) antibody, and patients were treated with it.

Anyone with autoimmune disease history or systemic immunosuppression was excluded. The CDR3 has 15 residues. The germline V gene encodes CDR1 KGHSH and CDR2 LQKENI. V was clipped by 6 bases and J by 5 bases; unmatched bases: 6. Study results and limitations: Relative to CD4+ cells, CD8+ T cells on average had more expanded clones.

Assay: immunoSEQ multiplex PCR; the TCRdb copy retains only in-frame clones and omits some. The data contain approximately 76,000 clones, roughly 86% of them seen just once; the ten biggest clones take up under 0.9%. Sequencing used CD4+ or CD8+ T cells sorted from blood, obtained in a trial of the OX40 agonist ivuxolimab. The sequence came from an adult with an advanced solid tumor such as melanoma, head and neck, liver or kidney cancer. The V gene is TRBV18, the J gene TRBJ1-4, with 10 bases lining up with TRBD1. CDR3 amino acids: CASSRDRGNNEKLFF. The CDR3 nucleotides read TGTGCCAGCTCGAGGGACAGGGGAAACAATGAAAAACTGTTTTTT.